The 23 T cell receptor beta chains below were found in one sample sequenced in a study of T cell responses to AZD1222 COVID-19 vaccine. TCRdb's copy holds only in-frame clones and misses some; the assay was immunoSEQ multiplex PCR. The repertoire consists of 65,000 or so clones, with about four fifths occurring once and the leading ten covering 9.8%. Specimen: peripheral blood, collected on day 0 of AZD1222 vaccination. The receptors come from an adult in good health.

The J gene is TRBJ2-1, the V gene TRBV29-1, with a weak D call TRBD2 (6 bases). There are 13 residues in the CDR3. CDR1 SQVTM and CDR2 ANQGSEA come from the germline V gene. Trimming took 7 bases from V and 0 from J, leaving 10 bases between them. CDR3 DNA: TGCAGCGGGGGGAGGAGCTCCTACAATGAGCAGTTCTTC. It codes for CSGGRSSYNEQFF.

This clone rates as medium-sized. The CDR3 region is CASSSGQDIYEQYF. The CDR3 coding sequence is TGCGCCAGCAGCTCGGGACAGGATATCTACGAGCAGTACTTC. This rearrangement joins TRBV5-1 to TRBJ2-7, with 8 bases identical to TRBD1. The J segment lost 3 bases and the V segment lost 3 bases, leaving 5 bases of the junction unmatched. The CDR3 totals 14 residues. CDR1 and CDR2 from the germline V gene are SGHRS and YFSETQ. Complete variable domain (other parts from reference TRBV5-1 and TRBJ2-7): KAGVTQTPRYLIKTRGQQVTLSCSPISGHRSVSWYQQTPGQGLQFLFEYFSETQRNKGNFPGRFSGRQFSNSRSEMNVSTLELGDSALYLCASSSGQDIYEQYFGPGTRLTVT.

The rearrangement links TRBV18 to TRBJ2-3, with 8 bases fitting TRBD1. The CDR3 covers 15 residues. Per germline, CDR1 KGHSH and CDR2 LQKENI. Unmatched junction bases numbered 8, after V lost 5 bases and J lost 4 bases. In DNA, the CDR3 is TGTGCCAGCTCAGCAACCTCAGGGGGCCCAGATACGCAGTATTTT. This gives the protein CASSATSGGPDTQYF.

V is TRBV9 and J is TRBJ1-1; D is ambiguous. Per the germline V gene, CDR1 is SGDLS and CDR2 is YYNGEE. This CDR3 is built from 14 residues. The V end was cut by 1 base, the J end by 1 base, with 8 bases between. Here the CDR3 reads CASSVLMGNTEAFF. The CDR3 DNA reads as TGTGCCAGCAGCGTACTCATGGGGAACACTGAAGCTTTCTTT.

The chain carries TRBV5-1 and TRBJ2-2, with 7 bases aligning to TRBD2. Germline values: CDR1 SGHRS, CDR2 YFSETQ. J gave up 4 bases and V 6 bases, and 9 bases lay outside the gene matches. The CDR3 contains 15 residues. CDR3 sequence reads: CASTDGGRSTGELFF. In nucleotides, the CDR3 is TGCGCCAGCACTGACGGGGGGAGGAGCACCGGGGAGCTGTTTTTT.

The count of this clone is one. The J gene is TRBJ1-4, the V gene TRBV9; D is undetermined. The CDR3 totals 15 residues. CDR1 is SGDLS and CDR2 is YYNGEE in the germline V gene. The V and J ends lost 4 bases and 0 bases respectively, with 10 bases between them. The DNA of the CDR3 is TGTGCCAGCAGCCCCACCGGGACAACTAATGAAAAACTGTTTTTT. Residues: CASSPTGTTNEKLFF.

The CDR3 coding sequence is TGTGCCAGCAGTTTGGCGGCGAGCTCTGGAAACACCATATATTTT. Translated: CASSLAASSGNTIYF. The chain links TRBV28 to TRBJ1-3; D not certain. V shed 3 bases and J shed 0 bases, with 9 bases lying between them. This CDR3 comprises 15 residues. The germline V gene has CDR1 MDHEN and CDR2 SYDVKM.

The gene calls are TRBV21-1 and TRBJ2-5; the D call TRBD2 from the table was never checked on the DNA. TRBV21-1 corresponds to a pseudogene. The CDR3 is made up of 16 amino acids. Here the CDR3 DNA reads TGTGCCAGCAGCAATGGAGAGCGAGGTCTCCCAGAGACCCAGTACTTC. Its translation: CASSNGERGLPETQYF.

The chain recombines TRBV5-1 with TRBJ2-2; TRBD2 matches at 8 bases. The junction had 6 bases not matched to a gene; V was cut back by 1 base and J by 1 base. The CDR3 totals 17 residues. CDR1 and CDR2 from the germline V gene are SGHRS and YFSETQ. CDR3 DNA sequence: TGCGCCAGCAGCTTGCGAGCGGGGGCCGTGAACACCGGGGAGCTGTTTTTT. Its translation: CASSLRAGAVNTGELFF.

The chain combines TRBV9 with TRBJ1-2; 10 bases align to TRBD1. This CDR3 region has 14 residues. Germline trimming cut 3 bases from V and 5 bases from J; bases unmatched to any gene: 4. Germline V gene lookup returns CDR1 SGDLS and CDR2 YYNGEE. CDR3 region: CASSAGQGSYGYTF. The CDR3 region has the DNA TGTGCCAGCAGCGCGGGACAGGGGAGTTATGGCTACACCTTC.

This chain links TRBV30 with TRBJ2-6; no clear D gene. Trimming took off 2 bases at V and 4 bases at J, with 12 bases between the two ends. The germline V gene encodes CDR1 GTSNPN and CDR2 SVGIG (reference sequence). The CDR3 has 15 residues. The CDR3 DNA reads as TGTGCCTGGAGTTTTTATGGACCCGGGGCCAACGTCCTGACTTTC. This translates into CAWSFYGPGANVLTF.

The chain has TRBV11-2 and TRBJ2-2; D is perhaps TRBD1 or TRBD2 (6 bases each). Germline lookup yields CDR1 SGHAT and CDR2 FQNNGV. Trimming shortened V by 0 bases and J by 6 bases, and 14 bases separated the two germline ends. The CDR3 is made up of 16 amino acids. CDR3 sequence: CASSLDLGGLAGELFF. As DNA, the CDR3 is TGTGCCAGCAGCTTAGATCTAGGGGGGTTGGCCGGGGAGCTGTTTTTT.

The CDR3 is CASSYSDRGYGYTF. The CDR3 nucleotides are TGTGCCAGCAGTTACTCGGATCGAGGGTATGGCTACACCTTC. The rearrangement joins TRBV6-6 to TRBJ1-2; no reliable D call. Deletions cut 0 bases from V and 5 bases from J, with 10 bases between. The CDR3 contains 14 residues. CDR1 and CDR2 from the germline V gene are MNHNY and SVGAGI (reference sequence).

CDR3 sequence (DNA): TGTGCCAGCAGTTTATCGGGACTAGCGGGGGGCCAAGAGACCCAGTACTTC. Translation: CASSLSGLAGGQETQYF. V is TRBV27 and J is TRBJ2-5; 15 bases match TRBD2. The ends lost 0 bases at V and 1 base at J; junction bases unmatched: 0. Germline lookup yields CDR1 MNHEY and CDR2 SMNVEV (reference sequence). The CDR3 is 17 amino acids.

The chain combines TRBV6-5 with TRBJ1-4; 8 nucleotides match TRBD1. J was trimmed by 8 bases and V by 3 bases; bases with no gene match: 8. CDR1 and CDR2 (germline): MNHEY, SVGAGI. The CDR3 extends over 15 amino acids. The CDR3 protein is CASSYTGGIREKLFF. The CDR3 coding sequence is TGTGCCAGCAGTTATACAGGGGGAATTCGAGAAAAACTGTTTTTT.

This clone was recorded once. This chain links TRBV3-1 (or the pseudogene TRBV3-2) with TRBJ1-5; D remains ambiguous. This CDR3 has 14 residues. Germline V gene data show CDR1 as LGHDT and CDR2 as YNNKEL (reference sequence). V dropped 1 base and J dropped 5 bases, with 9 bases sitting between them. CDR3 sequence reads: CASSQGGIYQPQHF. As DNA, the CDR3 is TGTGCCAGCAGCCAAGGAGGGATTTATCAGCCCCAGCATTTT.

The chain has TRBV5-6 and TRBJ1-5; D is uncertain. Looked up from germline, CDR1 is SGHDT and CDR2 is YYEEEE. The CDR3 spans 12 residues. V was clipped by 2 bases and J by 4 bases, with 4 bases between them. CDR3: CASSFLNQPQHF. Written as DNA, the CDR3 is TGTGCCAGCAGCTTCCTGAATCAGCCCCAGCATTTT.

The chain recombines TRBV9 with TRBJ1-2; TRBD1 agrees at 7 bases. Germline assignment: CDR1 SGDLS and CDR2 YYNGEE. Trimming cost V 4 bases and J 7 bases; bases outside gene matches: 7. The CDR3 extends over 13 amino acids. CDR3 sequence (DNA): TGTGCCAGCAGCACGACAGGGTCAGCTGGCTACACCTTC. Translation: CASSTTGSAGYTF.

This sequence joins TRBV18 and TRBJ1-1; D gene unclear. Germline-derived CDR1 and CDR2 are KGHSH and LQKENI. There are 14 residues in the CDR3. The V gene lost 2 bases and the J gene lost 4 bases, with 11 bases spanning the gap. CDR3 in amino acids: CASSPEGEGTEAFF. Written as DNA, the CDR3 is TGTGCCAGCTCACCAGAGGGAGAGGGCACTGAAGCTTTCTTT.

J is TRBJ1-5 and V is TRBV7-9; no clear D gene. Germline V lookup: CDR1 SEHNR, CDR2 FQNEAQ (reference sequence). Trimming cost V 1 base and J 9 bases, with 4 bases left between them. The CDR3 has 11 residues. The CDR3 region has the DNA TGTGCCAGCAGCTTAGACGGGCCCCAGCATTTT. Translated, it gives CASSLDGPQHF.

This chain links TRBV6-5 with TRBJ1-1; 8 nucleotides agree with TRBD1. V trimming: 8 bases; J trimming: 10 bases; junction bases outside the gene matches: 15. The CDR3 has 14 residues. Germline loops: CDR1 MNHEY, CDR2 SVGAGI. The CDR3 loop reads CASALRATGGRAFF. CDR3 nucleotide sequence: TGTGCCAGCGCCCTACGTGCTACAGGGGGGCGAGCTTTCTTT.

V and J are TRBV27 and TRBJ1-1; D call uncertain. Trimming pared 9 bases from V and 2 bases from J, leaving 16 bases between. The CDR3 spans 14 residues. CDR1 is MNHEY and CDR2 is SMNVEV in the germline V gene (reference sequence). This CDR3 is CASFEWRTNTEAFF. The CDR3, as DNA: TGTGCCAGTTTTGAGTGGCGAACCAACACTGAAGCTTTCTTT.

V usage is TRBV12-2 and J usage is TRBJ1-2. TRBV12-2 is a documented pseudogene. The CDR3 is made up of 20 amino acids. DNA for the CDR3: TGTGCAAGTCGCTTCCCTCTCCCCGGGACGGATTTAATTTTCATTCATGGCTACACCTTC. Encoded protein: CASRFPLPGTDLIFIHGYTF.